The clone carrying this TCR beta chain was picked up a small number of times. This entry belongs to a study of T cell repertoires in cytomegalovirus infection. After removal of 6 bases from V and 6 bases from J, the junction contained 13 bases not matched to a gene. The CDR3 covers 15 residues. Germline CDR1 and CDR2: MNHEY and SMNVEV (reference sequence). TCRdb re-analysed the reads in MiXCR, keeping a single row per CDR3 protein. This sample yields 300,000 to 400,000 distinct CDR3 sequences, of which more than 9% are seen a single time; 4.3% belongs to the top ten. The source of this sequence is a human donor in good health (CMV status not recorded). Some clones in this sample may be carry-over from other donors' samples. Material for sequencing was PBMCs. The V gene is TRBV27, the J gene TRBJ2-7, with 8 positions matching TRBD1. The CDR3 DNA sequence: TGTGCCAGCAGATTGAGACAGGACAGGGCTATCGAGCAGTACTTC. Amino acid sequence: CASRLRQDRAIEQYF.